The present T cell receptor beta chain was sequenced within a study of neurological immune-mediated disorders. This clonotype turned up a few times. What it binds is unknown. Study-level points and caveats: The level of TCR clonal expansion was highest in patients with HTLV-1-associated myelopathy and lowest in multiple sclerosis, where it fell below the level seen in healthy controls. No expanded-clone CDR3 amino acid sequence recurred across subjects, suggesting private TCR-beta repertoires. When the repertoires were grouped phylogenetically, those of 18 of the 34 multiple sclerosis patients came together in a single cluster of related CDR3 sequences, which points to a possible repertoire-level signature.

The cDNA came from 5'RACE with 10-nucleotide random UMIs. TCRdb reanalysed the 5' RACE reads using MiXCR and keeps one entry per CDR3 protein. The sample records around 62,000 distinct CDR3 sequences, more than 3.5% being singletons. This TCR came from a man aged 50-60 years with multiple sclerosis. Material for sequencing was PBMCs.

The DNA for the CDR3 is TGTGCCAGCAGCCAAGCCCGCAGGGGGACGATTGGAGAGCAGTACTTC. Its protein product is CASSQARRGTIGEQYF. This chain links TRBV3-1 with TRBJ2-7; 7 bases are shared with TRBD1. This CDR3 region has 16 residues. Germline V lookup: CDR1 LGHDT, CDR2 YNNKEL (reference sequence). V was pared by 1 base and J by 7 bases, with 13 bases of the junction left unmatched.